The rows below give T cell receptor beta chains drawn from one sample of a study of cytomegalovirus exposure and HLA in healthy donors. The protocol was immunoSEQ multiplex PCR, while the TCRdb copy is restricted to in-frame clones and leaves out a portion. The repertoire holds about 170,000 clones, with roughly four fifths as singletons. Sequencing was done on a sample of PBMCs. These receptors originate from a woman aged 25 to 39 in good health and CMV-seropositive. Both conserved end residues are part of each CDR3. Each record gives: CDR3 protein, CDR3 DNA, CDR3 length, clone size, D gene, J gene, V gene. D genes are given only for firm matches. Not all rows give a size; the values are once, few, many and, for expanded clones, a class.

CDR3aa: CAWSPYPRDRGNQPQHF
CDR3nt: TGTGCCTGGAGTCCCTATCCCCGGGACAGGGGCAATCAGCCCCAGCATTTT
len: 17
abundance: -
d_gene: TRBD1
j_gene: TRBJ1-5
v_gene: TRBV30

CDR3aa: CASSLGGGRETQYF
CDR3nt: TGCGCCAGCAGCTTGGGGGGGGGAAGAGAGACCCAGTACTTC
len: 14
abundance: -
d_gene: TRBD2
j_gene: TRBJ2-5
v_gene: TRBV5-1

CDR3aa: CASSVWGRAVETQYF
CDR3nt: TGTGCCAGCAGCGTATGGGGGAGGGCCGTCGAGACCCAGTACTTC
len: 15
abundance: -
d_gene: TRBD2
j_gene: TRBJ2-5
v_gene: TRBV9

CDR3aa: CASCAEDTGELFF
CDR3nt: TGTGCCAGCTGCGCGGAGGACACCGGGGAGCTGTTTTTT
len: 13
abundance: -
d_gene: -
j_gene: TRBJ2-2
v_gene: TRBV2

CDR3aa: CASSFPGLAFYEQYF
CDR3nt: TGTGCCAGCAGCTTTCCGGGACTAGCCTTTTACGAGCAGTACTTC
len: 15
abundance: -
d_gene: TRBD2
j_gene: TRBJ2-7
v_gene: TRBV7-9

CDR3aa: CASSLVSGYEQYF
CDR3nt: TGTGCCAGCAGCTTAGTCAGTGGCTACGAGCAGTACTTC
len: 13
abundance: -
d_gene: -
j_gene: TRBJ2-7
v_gene: TRBV7-8

CDR3aa: CASSADRGANEKLFF
CDR3nt: TGTGCCAGCAGCGCGGACAGGGGAGCTAATGAAAAACTGTTTTTT
len: 15
abundance: -
d_gene: TRBD1
j_gene: TRBJ1-4
v_gene: TRBV11-2

CDR3aa: CASGGKGPLLASRNTGELFF
CDR3nt: TGTGCTAGTGGTGGGAAAGGTCCCTTACTAGCGTCCCGGAACACCGGGGAGCTGTTTTTT
len: 20
abundance: -
d_gene: TRBD2
j_gene: TRBJ2-2
v_gene: TRBV12-5

CDR3aa: CASSSGDREQYF
CDR3nt: TGCGCCAGCAGCTCGGGCGACAGGGAGCAGTACTTC
len: 12
abundance: -
d_gene: -
j_gene: TRBJ2-7
v_gene: TRBV5-1

CDR3aa: CASSQLRGTEAFF
CDR3nt: TGCGCCAGCAGCCAGCTCAGGGGCACTGAAGCTTTCTTT
len: 13
abundance: -
d_gene: -
j_gene: TRBJ1-1
v_gene: TRBV4-3

CDR3aa: CASSGQGDGYTF
CDR3nt: TGTGCCAGCAGCGGACAGGGTGATGGCTACACCTTC
len: 12
abundance: -
d_gene: TRBD1
j_gene: TRBJ1-2
v_gene: TRBV6-5

CDR3aa: CASSLAGGLAGGRSSEQFF
CDR3nt: TGCGCCAGCAGCTTGGCCGGGGGACTAGCGGGAGGCCGTTCGAGTGAGCAGTTCTTC
len: 19
abundance: -
d_gene: TRBD2
j_gene: TRBJ2-1
v_gene: TRBV5-1

CDR3aa: CASRPRLTFYYEQYF
CDR3nt: TGCGCCAGCAGGCCCCGTCTTACATTTTACTACGAGCAGTACTTC
len: 15
abundance: -
d_gene: -
j_gene: TRBJ2-7
v_gene: TRBV10-2

CDR3aa: CASYDVRADSADTQYF
CDR3nt: TGTGCCAGCTACGATGTAAGAGCGGATAGTGCAGATACGCAGTATTTT
len: 16
abundance: -
d_gene: -
j_gene: TRBJ2-3
v_gene: TRBV21-1

CDR3aa: CASSEITEPGELFF
CDR3nt: TGTGCCAGCAGTGAGATTACAGAGCCCGGGGAGCTGTTTTTT
len: 14
abundance: once
d_gene: -
j_gene: TRBJ2-2
v_gene: TRBV2

CDR3aa: CASSQDFVQGITDTQYF
CDR3nt: TGCGCCAGCAGCCAAGATTTTGTCCAGGGGATCACAGATACGCAGTATTTT
len: 17
abundance: -
d_gene: -
j_gene: TRBJ2-3
v_gene: TRBV4-1

CDR3aa: CASSLAPGTEAFF
CDR3nt: TGTGCCAGCAGCTTAGCGCCCGGTACTGAAGCTTTCTTT
len: 13
abundance: -
d_gene: -
j_gene: TRBJ1-1
v_gene: TRBV7-8

CDR3aa: CASSVKEGVNTEAFF
CDR3nt: TGTGCCAGCAGCGTAAAAGAGGGAGTGAACACTGAAGCTTTCTTT
len: 15
abundance: -
d_gene: -
j_gene: TRBJ1-1
v_gene: TRBV9

CDR3aa: CASSLNTVEAFF
CDR3nt: TGCGCCAGCAGCTTAAATACGGTCGAAGCTTTCTTT
len: 12
abundance: -
d_gene: -
j_gene: TRBJ1-1
v_gene: TRBV5-1

CDR3aa: CASIPQRESGTQYF
CDR3nt: TGTGCCAGCATCCCACAGCGGGAATCGGGGACGCAGTATTTT
len: 14
abundance: -
d_gene: TRBD2
j_gene: TRBJ2-3
v_gene: TRBV6-6

CDR3aa: CASSEIPGSGYTF
CDR3nt: TGCGCCAGCAGCGAGATCCCGGGGAGTGGCTACACCTTC
len: 13
abundance: -
d_gene: -
j_gene: TRBJ1-2
v_gene: TRBV10-1

CDR3aa: CAIKYDYTNGYTF
CDR3nt: TGTGCCATCAAATACGACTACACCAATGGCTACACCTTC
len: 13
abundance: few
d_gene: -
j_gene: TRBJ1-2
v_gene: TRBV10-3

CDR3aa: CASSEEEGGNQPQHF
CDR3nt: TGTGCCAGCAGTGAAGAGGAGGGGGGGAATCAGCCCCAGCATTTT
len: 15
abundance: few
d_gene: -
j_gene: TRBJ1-5
v_gene: TRBV6-1

CDR3aa: CASRQDQDSGANVLTF
CDR3nt: TGTGCCAGCAGGCAAGACCAGGACTCTGGGGCCAACGTCCTGACTTTC
len: 16
abundance: -
d_gene: -
j_gene: TRBJ2-6
v_gene: TRBV5-4

CDR3aa: CASLRTATGANVLTF
CDR3nt: TGTGCCAGCCTTCGGACAGCGACTGGGGCCAACGTCCTGACTTTC
len: 15
abundance: -
d_gene: -
j_gene: TRBJ2-6
v_gene: TRBV7-9

CDR3aa: CASSTRTAYGYTF
CDR3nt: TGTGCCAGCAGTACCCGGACAGCCTATGGCTACACCTTC
len: 13
abundance: -
d_gene: -
j_gene: TRBJ1-2
v_gene: TRBV6-1

CDR3aa: CAWRGRGTGELFF
CDR3nt: TGTGCCTGGAGAGGGCGGGGCACCGGGGAGCTGTTTTTT
len: 13
abundance: few
d_gene: -
j_gene: TRBJ2-2
v_gene: TRBV30

CDR3aa: CASGSSLAHNEQFF
CDR3nt: TGTGCTAGTGGTTCGAGCTTAGCTCACAATGAGCAGTTCTTC
len: 14
abundance: -
d_gene: -
j_gene: TRBJ2-1
v_gene: TRBV12-5

CDR3aa: CASSSGERSITDTQYF
CDR3nt: TGTGCCAGCAGCTCTGGTGAGCGGAGTATCACAGATACGCAGTATTTT
len: 16
abundance: -
d_gene: -
j_gene: TRBJ2-3
v_gene: TRBV13

CDR3aa: CASTQWRVNTEAFF
CDR3nt: TGTGCCAGCACCCAGTGGAGGGTGAACACTGAAGCTTTCTTT
len: 14
abundance: -
d_gene: -
j_gene: TRBJ1-1
v_gene: TRBV7-2

CDR3aa: CASSPLTQNYGYTF
CDR3nt: TGTGCCAGCAGTCCCCTGACACAGAACTATGGCTACACCTTC
len: 14
abundance: -
d_gene: -
j_gene: TRBJ1-2
v_gene: TRBV2

CDR3aa: CASSHPRGDGYTF
CDR3nt: TGTGCCAGCAGCCACCCTCGGGGGGATGGCTACACCTTC
len: 13
abundance: few
d_gene: -
j_gene: TRBJ1-2
v_gene: TRBV6-5

CDR3aa: CASSLQGSSYNEQFF
CDR3nt: TGTGCCAGCAGCTTACAGGGTTCGTCCTACAATGAGCAGTTCTTC
len: 15
abundance: -
d_gene: -
j_gene: TRBJ2-1
v_gene: TRBV13

CDR3aa: CASSFSIYGATEAFF
CDR3nt: TGTGCCAGCAGCTTCTCCATCTACGGTGCCACTGAAGCTTTCTTT
len: 15
abundance: -
d_gene: -
j_gene: TRBJ1-1
v_gene: TRBV5-4

CDR3aa: CASSPLDRGEAFF
CDR3nt: TGTGCCAGCTCACCCTTGGACAGGGGTGAAGCTTTCTTT
len: 13
abundance: -
d_gene: TRBD1
j_gene: TRBJ1-1
v_gene: TRBV18